The 25 T cell receptor beta chains reported below all come from one sample, sequenced in a study of human T cells and chemical hapten exposure. Time point in this sample: pre-sensitization, week 0. As for treatment: therapeutic diphenylcyclopropenone sensitization with weekly scalp DPC. TCRdb processed the RACE reads anew with MiXCR; each CDR3 protein has one entry. The repertoire consists of about 85,000 distinct CDR3 sequences, with around 8.8% occurring once and the leading ten covering 2.6%. The sample was whole blood, taken in connection with sensitization to the hapten diphenylcyclopropenone (DPC). The source is a man in his forties with alopecia areata. Some clones in this sample may be carry-over from other donors' samples.

In its sample, this clonotype was seen many times. The J gene is TRBJ2-3, the V gene TRBV5-1; D gene uncertain. The CDR3 loop spans 15 amino acids. Trimming cost V 0 bases and J 4 bases, with 12 bases left between them. Germline CDR1 and CDR2: SGHRS and YFSETQ. CDR3 sequence: CASSLASSSSDTQYF. The CDR3 DNA follows: TGCGCCAGCAGCTTGGCATCTAGTTCGTCAGATACGCAGTATTTT.

There are many counts of this clonotype. The V call is TRBV7-2, the J call TRBJ2-6; the D is unclear. This CDR3 contains 17 residues. Germline V lookup: CDR1 SGHTA, CDR2 FQGNSA. Deletions cut 1 base from V and 0 bases from J, with 10 bases between. The CDR3 is CASSLGDGRSGANVLTF. In DNA form, the CDR3 reads TGTGCCAGCAGCTTAGGTGACGGCCGCTCTGGGGCCAACGTCCTGACTTTC.

This clonotype was observed many times. This chain connects TRBV11-2 to TRBJ2-7, with D perhaps TRBD2 (6 bases). The CDR3 is made up of 14 amino acids. Between the trimmed V and J ends, which lost 1 base and 2 bases, there was a span of 9 bases. Germline V gene sequence: CDR1 SGHAT, CDR2 FQNNGV. The CDR3 sequence is CASSLGLATYEQYF. CDR3 nucleotides: TGTGCCAGCAGCTTAGGTCTAGCGACCTACGAGCAGTACTTC. The full variable domain, rest sourced from reference TRBV11-2 and TRBJ2-7, is EAGVAQSPRYKIIEKRQSVAFWCNPISGHATLYWYQQILGQGPKLLIQFQNNGVVDDSQLPKDRFSAERLKGVDSTLKIQPAKLEDSAVYLCASSLGLATYEQYFGPGTRLTVT.

This clonotype was observed at least ten times. The V gene is TRBV18, the J gene TRBJ2-3; 8 bases agree with TRBD2. This CDR3 comprises 15 residues. V lost 3 bases to trimming and J lost 0 bases; unmatched junction nucleotides: 2. Per the germline V gene, CDR1 is KGHSH and CDR2 is LQKENI. The CDR3 here is CASSPREGSTDTQYF. CDR3 nucleotide sequence: TGTGCCAGCTCACCTCGGGAGGGAAGCACAGATACGCAGTATTTT.

This chain uses TRBV6-5 with TRBJ2-7, with a weak D call TRBD2 (6 bases). V was clipped by 5 bases and J by 3 bases, with 29 bases between them. Germline V gene lookup returns CDR1 MNHEY and CDR2 SVGAGI. The CDR3 extends over 19 amino acids. CDR3 in DNA: TGTGCCAGCAGTCGATTACCCCAAAAAGGCAGGGAGGACATCTACGAGCAGTACTTC. Encoded protein: CASSRLPQKGREDIYEQYF.

This clonotype came up a few times. V and J are TRBV6-6 and TRBJ2-7; D is possibly TRBD1 (6 bases). V was pared by 4 bases and J by 12 bases, with 25 bases between. CDR1 is MNHNY, CDR2 SVGAGI, per germline (reference sequence). This CDR3 has 15 amino acids. The CDR3 protein is CASSSSGIAPARGYV. The CDR3 DNA sequence: TGTGCCAGCAGTTCCTCTGGGATAGCGCCAGCCAGGGGGTACGTC.

V usage is TRBV28 and J usage is TRBJ2-7; no clear D. CDR1 and CDR2 (germline): MDHEN, SYDVKM. The V end lost 4 bases, the J end lost 5 bases, and 9 bases lay between the germline ends. This CDR3 region has 12 residues. CDR3 nucleotides: TGTGCCAGCAGTTCTTTCACCCACGAGCAGTACTTC. The encoded protein is CASSSFTHEQYF. Supplemented by reference TRBV28 and TRBJ2-7, the full variable domain reads DVKVTQSSRYLVKRTGEKVFLECVQDMDHENMFWYRQDPGLGLRLIYFSYDVKMKEKGDIPEGYSVSREKKERFSLILESASTNQTSMYLCASSSFTHEQYFGPGTRLTVT.

This clonotype was recorded at least ten times. V and J are TRBV6-5 and TRBJ2-3, with TRBD2 matching 12 bases. V dropped 6 bases and J dropped 0; count of bases not matched to a gene: 7. This CDR3 is built from 17 residues. The germline CDR1 and CDR2 sequences are MNHEY and SVGAGI. For the CDR3, the DNA is TGTGCCAGCAGCCGGGGACTAGCGGGCTACAGCACAGATACGCAGTATTTT. Translation: CASSRGLAGYSTDTQYF.

This clonotype was found a few times. The V gene is TRBV14, the J gene TRBJ2-3; D ambiguous. Looked up from germline, CDR1 is SGHDN and CDR2 is FVKESK. This CDR3 has 13 amino acids. V lost 4 bases, J lost 4 bases, and 9 bases lay in between. CDR3 nucleotides: TGTGCCAGCAGCCCAAGGAGCGCAGATACGCAGTATTTT. Its translation is CASSPRSADTQYF.

This clonotype is a singleton in its sample. The V and J genes are TRBV6-1 and TRBJ1-5; D uncertain. Germline loops: CDR1 MNHNS, CDR2 SASEGT. The CDR3 sequence is 11 residues long. The V and J ends lost 3 bases and 6 bases respectively, with 3 bases between them. The chain's CDR3 is CASSDIQPQHF. The CDR3 nucleotides read TGTGCCAGCAGTGATATTCAGCCCCAGCATTTT.

The V call is TRBV12-3 or TRBV12-4, the J call TRBJ2-2; TRBD1 aligns across 7 bases. The V and J ends lost 6 bases and 2 bases, in that order; junction bases with no gene match: 3. This CDR3 region has 14 residues. The CDR3 DNA reads as TGTGCCAGCAGGGGACAGACTAACACCGGGGAGCTGTTTTTT. Protein: CASRGQTNTGELFF.

This clonotype occurred a few times. The rearrangement joins TRBV6-5 to TRBJ2-3; TRBD2 matches 8 bases. This CDR3 region has 15 residues. In germline, CDR1 is MNHEY, CDR2 SVGAGI. The trim removed 0 bases at V and 6 bases at J, leaving 5 bases unmatched. The CDR3 DNA is TGTGCCAGCAGTTACTCGGGGGCGGGGGGCGATACGCAGTATTTT. Translation: CASSYSGAGGDTQYF.

In this sample, this clonotype turned up many times. The chain uses TRBV7-6 and TRBJ2-6; D uncertain. This CDR3 is 14 amino acids long. Germline CDR1 and CDR2: SGHVS and FNYEAQ. V was trimmed by 0 bases and J by 1 base, leaving 1 base between them. The CDR3 DNA reads TGTGCCAGCAGCTTAGCTTCTGGGGCCAACGTCCTGACTTTC. Protein product: CASSLASGANVLTF.

The chain employs TRBV24-1 and TRBJ2-1, with TRBD2 as a possible D gene (6 bases). In germline, CDR1 is KGHDR, CDR2 SFDVKD. The CDR3 runs to 19 residues. With 0 bases removed from V and 3 bases from J, the gap between germline ends came to 20 bases. DNA of the CDR3: TGTGCCACCAGTGATTTGGGGGAGGTGGGGAGCTTGAACTACAATGAGCAGTTCTTC. The encoded protein is CATSDLGEVGSLNYNEQFF.

The table lists this clonotype with many counts. The chain uses TRBV18 and TRBJ1-2, with D uncertain. V was cut by 1 base and J by 2 bases, with 5 bases left in between. This CDR3 spans 13 amino acids. Germline-derived CDR1 and CDR2 are KGHSH and LQKENI. This CDR3 reads CASSPRVNYGYTF. The CDR3 DNA sequence: TGTGCCAGCTCACCACGGGTCAACTATGGCTACACCTTC.

The table lists this clonotype with a few counts. The chain recombines TRBV7-2 with TRBJ2-7; no clear D gene. This CDR3 is 11 amino acids long. V was cut by 5 bases and J by 10 bases, with 12 bases left in between. Germline CDR1 is SGHTA and CDR2 is FQGNSA. CDR3 in amino acids: CASSLGSAQYF. The CDR3 nucleotides are TGTGCCAGCAGCCTCGGGTCTGCCCAGTACTTC.

A remark on this clonotype: One end of the junction fails to match germline, which may point to a read error. The CDR3 region is CASGSSDRSQSF. The CDR3 coding sequence is TGTGCTAGTGGTTCCAGTGACAGGTCGCAAAGCTTC. The rearrangement uses TRBV12-5 and TRBJ1-2; D perhaps matches TRBD1 (6 bases). CDR3 length: 12 residues. Germline CDR1 reads LGHNT; CDR2 reads FRNRAP.

This clonotype was detected many times. J is TRBJ1-6 and V is TRBV27; D gene ambiguous. The V end was cut by 4 bases, the J end by 8 bases, with 9 bases between. Germline CDR1 is MNHEY and CDR2 is SMNVEV (reference sequence). The CDR3 sequence is 13 residues long. The CDR3 reads CASSSGFYSPLHF. CDR3 nucleotides: TGTGCCAGCAGTTCAGGCTTTTATTCACCCCTCCACTTT.

This clonotype was counted a few times. The rearrangement joins TRBV27 to TRBJ1-1, with D perhaps matching TRBD1 (6 bases). Germline CDR1 MNHEY, CDR2 SMNVEV (reference sequence). CDR3 length: 14 residues. Between the trimmed V and J ends, which lost 6 bases and 8 bases, there was a span of 19 bases. In DNA, the CDR3 is TGTGCCAGCAGCTCTTTGGGGGCGAGAGAGGAAGCTTTCTTT. This codes for CASSSLGAREEAFF.

This clonotype was found many times. This chain uses TRBV21-1 with TRBJ1-1. TRBV21-1 is a pseudogene segment. The CDR3 spans 17 residues. CDR3 loop: CASSKKEEKYLNTEAFF. DNA of the CDR3: TGTGCCAGCAGCAAAAAGGAAGAGAAATACCTGAACACTGAAGCTTTCTTT.

This clonotype has more than one count but fewer than ten. V and J are TRBV12-3 or TRBV12-4 and TRBJ2-7; D assignment may be TRBD1 or TRBD2 (5 bases each). V lost 6 bases to trimming and J lost 0 bases, with 12 bases between them. CDR3 size: 14 residues. The CDR3 loop reads CASRGRLSSYEQYF. As DNA, the CDR3 is TGTGCCAGCAGGGGACGGTTGAGCTCCTACGAGCAGTACTTC.

In the case of this clonotype: It may be a read error: a sequence one base away is much more abundant. The rearrangement links TRBV20-1 to TRBJ2-3; no firm D call. V dropped 3 bases and J dropped 5 bases, with 15 bases sitting between them. The V gene's germline CDR1 is DFQATT and CDR2 SNEGSKA (reference sequence). The CDR3 is made up of 14 amino acids. CDR3 region: CSASRARVGDTQYF. The CDR3 DNA is TGCAGTGCTAGTAGAGCGAGAGTAGGAGATACGCAGTATTTT.

This clonotype was counted ten times or more. CDR3 amino acids: CASSNRDRDTGELFF. CDR3 bases: TGTGCCAGCAGCAACCGGGACAGGGACACCGGGGAGCTGTTTTTT. This chain links TRBV11-1 with TRBJ2-2; 9 bases align to TRBD1. The germline gives CDR1 SGHAT, CDR2 FQDESV (reference sequence). The CDR3 is made up of 15 amino acids. V trimming: 5 bases; J trimming: 3 bases; junction bases outside the gene matches: 4.

This clonotype was seen ten or more times. The rearrangement joins TRBV6-5 to TRBJ2-7; either TRBD1 or TRBD2 may supply D (6 bases each). This CDR3 is built from 15 residues. Trimming took 4 bases from V and 3 from J, leaving 16 bases between them. The germline V gene has CDR1 MNHEY and CDR2 SVGAGI. The CDR3 nucleotides are TGTGCCAGCAGTTCTATATGGGGGGCGGTCTACGAGCAGTACTTC. This translates into CASSSIWGAVYEQYF.

There are many counts of this clonotype. The rearrangement uses TRBV20-1 and TRBJ1-2, with D possibly TRBD1 on 5 matching bases. V shed 0 bases and J shed 4 bases, with 12 bases lying between them. Germline V gene data show CDR1 as DFQATT and CDR2 as SNEGSKA (reference sequence). The CDR3 loop spans 14 amino acids. The CDR3 loop reads CSARDPRTPYGYTF. In DNA form, the CDR3 reads TGCAGTGCTAGAGATCCGAGGACACCCTATGGCTACACCTTC.